The clone carrying this TCR beta chain was detected only once. The data were obtained in a study of blood T cell repertoires in COVID-19. Background on the study: COVID-19 samples, acute and convalescent, were from the United States, Italy and Spain. The cDNA or gDNA used as material had been derived from T cells, B-cell-depleted T cells, or PBMCs.

Original methodology: Nucleated cell counts were estimated from reference gene primer amplification. Repertoires were generated with immunoSEQ multiplex PCR, while TCRdb's copy carries only in-frame clones and drops some. V and J calls and clone size are given by that table; D and trimming were obtained from the DNA. The data hold roughly 250,000 clones, with about 87% observed a single time. Germline V gene lookup returns CDR1 LNHDA and CDR2 SQIVND (reference sequence). The CDR3 covers 14 residues. V lost 3 bases and J 1 base, leaving 10 bases between the germline ends. The sample comprised peripheral blood. The chain employs TRBV19 and TRBJ2-7; unclear D gene. The sequence was collected from a human donor in a cohort sampled during active COVID-19. The CDR3 region has the DNA TGTGCCAGTAGTATGGCGGCCGGATCCTACGAGCAGTACTTC. Residues: CASSMAAGSYEQYF.